The next 18 T cell receptor beta chains were all read from a single sample in a study of T cell changes during pregnancy in multiple sclerosis (dated by TCRdb to between 2018 and 2020). The method behind the library was the immunoSEQ multiplex PCR assay. TCRdb limited this immuneACCESS table to in-frame rearrangements with V and J called. A share of clones is missing; checked studies link under half to unresolved V genes, and the rest is unexplained. Here the sample has fewer than 95,000 clones; roughly nine tenths occur a single time. The ten largest account for 1.5% to 2% of the sample. Sequencing used peripheral blood, obtained in the first trimester of pregnancy. The source of these receptors is a female donor in good health, enrolled as a control in a pregnancy study.

This sequence joins TRBV5-1 and TRBJ2-7; 8 nucleotides match TRBD1. The germline gives CDR1 SGHRS, CDR2 YFSETQ. The CDR3 is made up of 13 amino acids. Germline trimming cut 4 bases from V and 6 bases from J; bases unmatched to any gene: 6. CDR3 DNA: TGCGCCAGCAGCATAGACAGGGGTGTCGAGCAGTACTTC. Translation: CASSIDRGVEQYF.

This chain joins TRBV9 and TRBJ2-1, with D uncertain. The CDR3 is 16 amino acids. From germline, CDR1 is SGDLS and CDR2 YYNGEE. Trimming removed 0 bases from V and 0 bases from J, with 10 bases in between. The CDR3 here is CASSVGVPSSYNEQFF. In DNA form, the CDR3 reads TGTGCCAGCAGCGTAGGAGTGCCTAGCTCCTACAATGAGCAGTTCTTC. The full variable domain, its missing parts supplied by reference TRBV9 and TRBJ2-1, is DSGVTQTPKHLITATGQRVTLRCSPRSGDLSVYWYQQSLDQGLQFLIQYYNGEERAKGNILERFSAQQFPDLHSELNLSSLELGDSALYFCASSVGVPSSYNEQFFGPGTRLTVL.

V is TRBV18 and J is TRBJ2-7; TRBD1 aligns across 8 bases. V gave up 3 bases and J gave up 3 bases; unmatched junction bases: 10. There are 16 residues in the CDR3. CDR1 and CDR2 from the germline V gene are KGHSH and LQKENI. The CDR3 DNA reads TGTGCCAGCTCACCGCCCGGGACAGGAGTCCTCTACGAGCAGTACTTC. Translating gives CASSPPGTGVLYEQYF.

V is TRBV27 and J is TRBJ1-4, with TRBD1 as a possible D gene (5 bases). The CDR3 length is 16 residues. From germline, CDR1 is MNHEY and CDR2 SMNVEV (reference sequence). Trimming stripped 0 bases from V and 5 bases from J, with 13 bases between. The CDR3 DNA follows: TGTGCCAGCAGTTTATCCGGGGGGGGTGTGAATGAAAAACTGTTTTTT. Amino acid sequence: CASSLSGGGVNEKLFF.

The chain is built from TRBV6-1 and TRBJ1-5; weak D call: TRBD1 (6 bases). CDR1 is MNHNS and CDR2 is SASEGT in the germline V gene. Trimming took 6 bases from V and 3 from J, leaving 15 bases between them. The CDR3 has 15 residues. The chain's CDR3 is CASRGSGTPNQPQHF. CDR3 DNA sequence: TGTGCCAGCAGGGGCTCCGGGACACCCAATCAGCCCCAGCATTTT.

The chain uses TRBV2 and TRBJ2-5, with D possibly TRBD2 on 5 matching bases. Germline-derived CDR1 and CDR2 are SNHLY and FYNNEI. The CDR3 contains 15 residues. V lost 5 bases, J lost 1 base, and 14 bases lay in between. CDR3 bases: TGTGCCAGCAGTTATAACCACGGAGGCCAAGAGACCCAGTACTTC. Protein sequence: CASSYNHGGQETQYF.

The DNA of the CDR3 is TGTGCCAGCAGCTTCCCCCGGGAAGTCAGCACAGATACGCAGTATTTT. As protein: CASSFPREVSTDTQYF. The V call is TRBV5-6, the J call TRBJ2-3, with TRBD2 as a possible D gene (5 bases). The CDR3 totals 16 residues. Trimming shortened V by 2 bases and J by 0 bases, and 13 bases separated the two germline ends. Germline CDR1 is SGHDT and CDR2 is YYEEEE.

The gene calls are TRBV28 and TRBJ2-7; the D gene is possibly TRBD2 (6 bases). CDR1 is MDHEN, CDR2 SYDVKM, per germline. The CDR3 loop spans 16 amino acids. Deletions cut 3 bases from V and 1 base from J, with 16 bases between. The CDR3 DNA sequence: TGTGCCAGCAGTTTGGTTCGGGGGAATGGGTCCTACGAGCAGTACTTC. Translated, it gives CASSLVRGNGSYEQYF.

This clone was found once. This chain connects TRBV19 to TRBJ2-2, with 11 bases identical to TRBD1. The junction had 9 bases not matched to a gene; V was cut back by 7 bases and J by 5 bases. CDR1 and CDR2 from the germline V gene are LNHDA and SQIVND (reference sequence). The CDR3 runs to 16 residues. DNA of the CDR3: TGTGCCAGTACCAGGACAGGGGGCGGTTATACCGGGGAGCTGTTTTTT. Translated, it gives CASTRTGGGYTGELFF.

The chain joins TRBV13 to TRBJ2-3; 8 nucleotides match TRBD1. From germline, CDR1 is PRHDT and CDR2 FYEKMQ (reference sequence). The V and J ends lost 1 base and 1 base, in that order; junction bases with no gene match: 10. The CDR3 is 18 amino acids. The CDR3 bases are TGTGCCAGCAGCTTAGACGTGCACAGGGGGTCTGGCACAGATACGCAGTATTTT. It yields the protein CASSLDVHRGSGTDTQYF.

The genes are TRBV7-2 and TRBJ2-1, with 11 positions matching TRBD2. CDR3 length: 15 residues. CDR1 and CDR2 (germline): SGHTA, FQGNSA. The J segment lost 4 bases and the V segment lost 5 bases, leaving 4 bases of the junction unmatched. The CDR3 loop is CASSRGTSGYNEQFF. CDR3 DNA sequence: TGTGCCAGCAGCCGCGGGACTAGCGGATACAATGAGCAGTTCTTC.

V and J are TRBV5-1 and TRBJ2-5; tentatively, D is TRBD2 (5 bases). The CDR3 length is 16 residues. The germline V gene has CDR1 SGHRS and CDR2 YFSETQ. V shed 1 base and J shed 4 bases, with 17 bases lying between them. The CDR3 DNA reads as TGCGCCAGCAGCTTGAGGGAAGGAGGAATAGGAGAGACCCAGTACTTC. As protein: CASSLREGGIGETQYF.

V is TRBV7-8 and J is TRBJ2-1; 8 bases map to TRBD2. After removal of 6 bases from V and 9 bases from J, the junction contained 13 bases not matched to a gene. This CDR3 has 15 amino acids. Germline V CDR1 and CDR2: SGHVS, FQNEAQ. CDR3 in DNA: TGTGCCAGCAGACCGCTAACGGGAGGGATGTTTGAGCAGTTCTTC. Its translation: CASRPLTGGMFEQFF.

Only a few counts were recorded for this clone. CDR3: CATRDTYSNQPQHF. The CDR3 DNA reads TGTGCCACCAGGGACACATATAGCAATCAGCCCCAGCATTTT. The chain combines TRBV2 with TRBJ1-5, with a possible D match to TRBD1 (6 bases). V was trimmed by 10 bases and J by 0 bases, leaving 13 bases between them. CDR1 is SNHLY, CDR2 FYNNEI, per germline. The CDR3 loop spans 14 amino acids.

The chain is built from TRBV4-1 and TRBJ2-7, with 11 bases identical to TRBD2. The CDR3 extends over 18 amino acids. In germline, CDR1 is MGHRA, CDR2 YSYEKL. V was pared by 4 bases and J by 4 bases, with 15 bases of the junction left unmatched. This chain's CDR3 is CASSRDWGKLAGVYEQYF. CDR3 nucleotides: TGCGCCAGCAGCCGAGATTGGGGTAAACTAGCGGGAGTTTACGAGCAGTACTTC.

The V call is TRBV6-5, the J call TRBJ2-7; 7 bases are shared with TRBD1. Germline V CDR1 and CDR2: MNHEY, SVGAGI. J lost 3 bases, V lost 8 bases, and 7 bases had no gene match. The CDR3 totals 13 residues. The CDR3 DNA sequence: TGTGCCAGCTCCCAAGGGGGCAACTACGAGCAGTACTTC. Translating gives CASSQGGNYEQYF.

The DNA for the CDR3 is TGTGCCAGCGTTATACAGGGCTACTATGGCTACACCTTC. It encodes CASVIQGYYGYTF. The V and J genes are TRBV2 and TRBJ1-2, with D possibly being TRBD1 (6 bases). The germline CDR1 and CDR2 sequences are SNHLY and FYNNEI. The CDR3 is made up of 13 amino acids. V was trimmed by 8 bases and J by 3 bases, leaving 13 bases between them.

The chain carries TRBV2 and TRBJ2-7; 10 nucleotides agree with TRBD2. The V gene's germline CDR1 is SNHLY and CDR2 FYNNEI. Losses at the gene ends were 0 bases for V and 0 bases for J; bases not matched to a gene: 11. This CDR3 is built from 19 residues. The CDR3 nucleotides read TGTGCCAGCAGTGAAGCGAATGGACTAGCGGATTACAACTCCTACGAGCAGTACTTC. Encoded protein: CASSEANGLADYNSYEQYF.